A selection of T cell receptor beta chains follows, all from one sample in a study of shared clonotypes between healthy human individuals. Assay: immunoSEQ multiplex PCR; the TCRdb copy retains only in-frame clones and omits some. This sample carries about 2.2 million clones, 90% to 95% of them seen once, and the ten largest clones take around 1.8%. Sequencing was done on a sample of naive CD8+ T cells from PBMCs. The receptor set was obtained from a man in his late teens or twenties in good health. Some clones in this sample may be carry-over from other donors' samples. CDR3s include the opening cysteine and the closing phenylalanine or tryptophan.

V | CDR3
TRBV19 | CASSIVDSDEQFF
TRBV5-6 | CASSYDVSTDTQYF
TRBV7-3 | CASSLVTSGLAKNIQYF
TRBV5-1 | CASSLGLAGLYNEQFF
TRBV5-6 | CASSGRDEDPYEQYF
TRBV28 | CASSPGQVDEQYF
TRBV4-1 | CASSQGTSGRAVNEQFF
TRBV27 | CASTPAGSNQPQHF
TRBV6-5 | CASSYSIPRTFEQFF
TRBV6-5 | CASSSNDEQFF
TRBV5-6 | CASSWASGRVHEQYF
TRBV7-9 | CASTVSNYGYTF
TRBV7-9 | CASEGLDTQYF
TRBV7-9 | CASSLTQTLPTGIQYF
TRBV19 | CATIQSTEAFF
TRBV7-2 | CASSQRPGLSLVTQYF
TRBV5-6 | CASSSGLGSYEQYF
TRBV11-3 | CASSPGLAGAASYNEQFF
TRBV7-9 | CASSLVGGRNTGELFF
TRBV2 | CATKRTGLAVTYEQYF
TRBV2 | CASSRQNTEAFF
TRBV27 | CASSPRQGASTDTQYF